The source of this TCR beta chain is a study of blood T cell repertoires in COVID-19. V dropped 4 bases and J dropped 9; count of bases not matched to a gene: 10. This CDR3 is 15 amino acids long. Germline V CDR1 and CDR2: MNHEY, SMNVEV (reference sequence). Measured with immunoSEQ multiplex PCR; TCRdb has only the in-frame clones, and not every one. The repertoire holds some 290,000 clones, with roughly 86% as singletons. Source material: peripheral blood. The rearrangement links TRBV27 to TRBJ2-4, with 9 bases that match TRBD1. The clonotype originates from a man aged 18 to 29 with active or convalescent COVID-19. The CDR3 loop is CASSSPGQGESIQYF. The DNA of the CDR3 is TGTGCCAGCAGTTCACCGGGACAGGGAGAAAGCATTCAGTACTTC.